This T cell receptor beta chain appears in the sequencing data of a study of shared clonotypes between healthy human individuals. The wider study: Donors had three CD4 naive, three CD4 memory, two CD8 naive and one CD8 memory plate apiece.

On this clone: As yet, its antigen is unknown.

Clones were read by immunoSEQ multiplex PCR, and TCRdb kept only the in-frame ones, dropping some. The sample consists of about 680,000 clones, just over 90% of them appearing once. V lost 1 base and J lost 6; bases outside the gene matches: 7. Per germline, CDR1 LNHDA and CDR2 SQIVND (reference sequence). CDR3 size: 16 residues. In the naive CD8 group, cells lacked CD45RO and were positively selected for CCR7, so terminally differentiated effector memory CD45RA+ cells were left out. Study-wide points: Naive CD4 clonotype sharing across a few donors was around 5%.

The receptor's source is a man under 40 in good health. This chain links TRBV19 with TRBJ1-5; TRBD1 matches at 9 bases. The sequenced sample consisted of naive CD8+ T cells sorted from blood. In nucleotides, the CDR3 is TGTGCCAGTAGTATAGGGACAGGGGTTTCCTCTCAGCCCCAGCATTTT. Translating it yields CASSIGTGVSSQPQHF.